The 22 T cell receptor beta chains below were found in one sample sequenced in a study of blood T cell repertoires in COVID-19. TCRdb keeps only in-frame clones here, not all; method: immunoSEQ multiplex PCR. The sample comprises 200,000 to 250,000 clones, around 80% of which are singletons, and roughly 1.3% rests with the top ten. The sequencing sample was made of peripheral blood. The receptor set was obtained from a woman in her thirties with COVID-19, enrolled during active disease.

This clone was picked up one time. The chain is built from TRBV21-1 and TRBJ1-5; TRBD1, as called in the table, went unchecked against the DNA. TRBV21-1 is described as a pseudogene. This CDR3 is built from 17 residues. The CDR3 loop is CASSTDRGALSNQPQHF. DNA of the CDR3: TGTGCCAGCAGTACTGACAGGGGGGCTTTGAGCAATCAGCCCCAGCATTTT.

The CDR3 DNA sequence: TGTGCCAGCAGCTTCTCCGGACAGGGCTACGAGCAGTACTTC. Its translation is CASSFSGQGYEQYF. This rearrangement joins TRBV7-2 to TRBJ2-7; TRBD1 agrees at 8 bases. With V trimmed by 3 bases and J by 3 bases, 4 bases remained unmatched. The CDR3 extends over 14 amino acids. The V gene's germline CDR1 is SGHTA and CDR2 FQGNSA.

The chain has TRBV5-6 and TRBJ1-2; perhaps TRBD1 as D (5 bases). Between the trimmed V and J ends, which lost 5 bases and 4 bases, there was a span of 15 bases. This CDR3 is built from 14 residues. Germline CDR1 and CDR2: SGHDT and YYEEEE. In DNA form, the CDR3 reads TGTGCCAGCAGGTCACAGGTGCCCCCCTATGGCTACACCTTC. This gives the protein CASRSQVPPYGYTF. The full variable domain, rest sourced from reference TRBV5-6 and TRBJ1-2, is DAGVTQSPTHLIKTRGQQVTLRCSPKSGHDTVSWYQQALGQGPQFIFQYYEEEERQRGNFPDRFSGHQFPNYSSELNVNALLLGDSALYLCASRSQVPPYGYTFGSGTRLTVV.

In DNA, the CDR3 is TGTGCCAGTAGTGAAACAGTGAATTCCTACAATGAGCAGTTCTTC. Translation gives CASSETVNSYNEQFF. V gene TRBV19 combines with J gene TRBJ2-1; D call uncertain. Looked up from germline, CDR1 is LNHDA and CDR2 is SQIVND (reference sequence). The V gene lost 5 bases and the J gene lost 1 base, with 12 bases spanning the gap. The CDR3 length is 15 residues.

The chain uses TRBV19 and TRBJ1-2, with 8 bases fitting TRBD1. The CDR3 totals 11 residues. Germline CDR1 is LNHDA and CDR2 is SQIVND (reference sequence). The junction had 2 bases not matched to a gene; V was cut back by 1 base and J by 13 bases. CDR3 residues: CASSIGTGRTF. CDR3 DNA: TGTGCCAGTAGTATAGGGACAGGGCGCACCTTC.

The chain links TRBV7-3 to TRBJ2-7, with a possible D match to TRBD1 (6 bases). V was cut by 6 bases and J by 5 bases, with 14 bases left in between. The germline CDR1 and CDR2 sequences are SGHTA and FQGTGA. CDR3 length: 13 amino acids. CDR3 DNA: TGTGCCAGCAGTCGACAGGTTCCGGACGAGCAGTACTTC. This sequence encodes CASSRQVPDEQYF.

The CDR3 nucleotides are TGTGCCAGTAGTATGGGACAGGTCATTTTCACAGATACGCAGTATTTT. It translates to CASSMGQVIFTDTQYF. The gene calls are TRBV19 and TRBJ2-3, with 8 nucleotides matching TRBD1. V shed 3 bases and J 2 bases; nucleotides not matched to a gene: 7. The CDR3 length is 16 residues. Germline values: CDR1 LNHDA, CDR2 SQIVND (reference sequence).

The chain couples TRBV6-5 to TRBJ2-2, with D uncertain. This CDR3 has 11 residues. CDR1 and CDR2 (germline): MNHEY, SVGAGI. CDR3 DNA sequence: TGTGCAGCGCCCGTAGGCGGGGAGCTGTTTTTT. Protein product: CAAPVGGELFF.

The genes are TRBV7-2 and TRBJ1-6; no clear D gene. V was trimmed by 5 bases and J by 10 bases, leaving 12 bases between them. CDR1 SGHTA and CDR2 FQGNSA come from the germline V gene. The CDR3 length is 13 residues. The CDR3, as DNA: TGTGCCAGCAGCACACAGCCCCCGTCACCCCTCCACTTT. Translating gives CASSTQPPSPLHF. Full variable domain (missing parts from reference TRBV7-2 and TRBJ1-6): GAGVSQSPSNKVTEKGKDVELRCDPISGHTALYWYRQSLGQGLEFLIYFQGNSAPDKSGLPSDRFSAERTGGSVSTLTIQRTQQEDSAVYLCASSTQPPSPLHFGNGTRLTVT.

The J gene is TRBJ2-5, the V gene TRBV7-7, with 7 bases lining up with TRBD1. V lost 4 bases, J lost 2 bases, and 7 bases stayed unmatched. Germline CDR1 SSHAT, CDR2 FNYEAQ (reference sequence). The CDR3 spans 15 residues. CDR3 coding DNA: TGTGCCAGCAGCTCCCTAGGGGGCAGTCAAGAGACCCAGTACTTC. As protein: CASSSLGGSQETQYF.

The CDR3 DNA follows: TGTGCCAGCAGTGGAGGCGCTAGCGGGACCTACAATGAGCAGTTCTTC. This encodes CASSGGASGTYNEQFF. The rearrangement uses TRBV27 and TRBJ2-1; 9 bases agree with TRBD2. With V trimmed by 5 bases and J by 2 bases, 7 bases remained unmatched. The CDR3 extends over 16 amino acids. Per germline, CDR1 MNHEY and CDR2 SMNVEV (reference sequence).

The V gene is TRBV5-6, the J gene TRBJ1-4, with D hard to call. The CDR3 sequence is 14 residues long. V lost 4 bases, J lost 2 bases, and 9 bases lay in between. Germline CDR1 reads SGHDT; CDR2 reads YYEEEE. CDR3 bases: TGTGCCAGCAGCCAGGATCCCACTAATGAAAAACTGTTTTTT. Translated: CASSQDPTNEKLFF.

V usage is TRBV27 and J usage is TRBJ1-2; 7 positions agree with TRBD1. CDR3 length: 14 residues. The germline V gene has CDR1 MNHEY and CDR2 SMNVEV (reference sequence). V lost 5 bases, J lost 2 bases, and 5 bases stayed unmatched. Here the CDR3 DNA reads TGTGCCAGCAGTGGGGACAGAGACAACTATGGCTACACCTTC. Translated, it gives CASSGDRDNYGYTF.

The chain has TRBV28 and TRBJ1-1; D gene unclear. The CDR3 is made up of 14 amino acids. Deletions cut 6 bases from V and 3 bases from J, with 14 bases between. Germline assignment: CDR1 MDHEN and CDR2 SYDVKM. This chain's CDR3 is CASRLSGGDTEAFF. The CDR3 nucleotides read TGTGCCAGCAGACTTTCGGGCGGGGACACTGAAGCTTTCTTT.

This chain joins TRBV19 and TRBJ2-7; D is possibly TRBD1 (5 bases). From germline, CDR1 is LNHDA and CDR2 SQIVND (reference sequence). V was pared by 3 bases and J by 2 bases, with 8 bases between. The CDR3 is 13 residues long. CDR3 residues: CASSMGQTYEQYF. The CDR3 bases are TGTGCCAGTAGTATGGGGCAGACCTACGAGCAGTACTTC.

CDR3 DNA: TGTGCCAGCAGTTTTGGGACAGTTCTAGCCAAAAACATTCAGTACTTC. Its protein product is CASSFGTVLAKNIQYF. The chain uses TRBV28 and TRBJ2-4; the match to TRBD1 covers 7 bases. The CDR3 is 16 amino acids. Trimming at V came to 3 bases and at J to 0 bases, leaving 5 bases not matched to a gene. In germline, CDR1 is MDHEN, CDR2 SYDVKM.

The chain employs TRBV19 and TRBJ1-2, with 10 positions matching TRBD1. This CDR3 is 15 amino acids long. The germline gives CDR1 LNHDA, CDR2 SQIVND (reference sequence). V shed 6 bases and J 4 bases; nucleotides not matched to a gene: 8. CDR3 sequence reads: CASSQGTGEVYGYTF. The CDR3 nucleotides read TGTGCCAGTAGCCAAGGGACAGGGGAGGTCTATGGCTACACCTTC.

The chain uses TRBV5-1 and TRBJ1-4; TRBD1 agrees at 9 bases. The CDR3 has 15 amino acids. The germline V gene encodes CDR1 SGHRS and CDR2 YFSETQ. V lost 4 bases, J lost 6 bases, and 7 bases stayed unmatched. In nucleotides, the CDR3 is TGCGCCAGCAGCCTCACAGGGGGCTCGGATGAAAAACTGTTTTTT. Encoded protein: CASSLTGGSDEKLFF.

V usage is TRBV10-3 and J usage is TRBJ2-5, with D maybe TRBD1 (6 bases). In germline, CDR1 is ENHRY, CDR2 SYGVKD. CDR3 length: 13 residues. With 4 bases removed from V and 1 base from J, the gap between germline ends came to 7 bases. DNA for the CDR3: TGTGCCATCAGTGCAGGGGCCCAAGAGACCCAGTACTTC. Translated: CAISAGAQETQYF.

V usage is TRBV7-9 and J usage is TRBJ1-1; possible D gene TRBD1, 5 bases. Germline V lookup: CDR1 SEHNR, CDR2 FQNEAQ (reference sequence). The CDR3 loop spans 11 amino acids. Trimming stripped 10 bases from V and 11 bases from J, with 17 bases between. The CDR3 DNA follows: TGTGCCACCTACGCCTCTAGGGGTGCTTTCTTT. This gives the protein CATYASRGAFF.

The V call is TRBV7-2, the J call TRBJ1-5, with 7 bases that match TRBD1. The CDR3 runs 15 residues. Looked up from germline, CDR1 is SGHTA and CDR2 is FQGNSA. The trim removed 5 bases at V and 5 bases at J, leaving 9 bases unmatched. The CDR3 region is CASSLEGAVYQPQHF. The CDR3 DNA follows: TGTGCCAGCAGCCTGGAGGGGGCAGTGTATCAGCCCCAGCATTTT.

V usage is TRBV28 and J usage is TRBJ1-1; D not certain. V lost 4 bases and J 7 bases, leaving 10 bases between the germline ends. Per the germline V gene, CDR1 is MDHEN and CDR2 is SYDVKM. CDR3 size: 12 residues. CDR3 region: CASSSESFEAFF. The DNA of the CDR3 is TGTGCCAGCAGTTCCGAGTCCTTTGAAGCTTTCTTT.